Shown below are 30 T cell receptor beta chains from a single sample sequenced in a study of B cell selection in AIRE deficiency. Sequenced by immunoSEQ multiplex PCR; TCRdb stores in-frame clones only, minus some. Here the sample spans about 15,000 clones, just over 90% being singletons. The regulatory T cell sort gate was CD4+CD25hiCD127low/negative. Sequenced sample: Tregs sorted from PBMCs. The source is a human donor with AIRE deficiency.

The chain employs TRBV11-2 and TRBJ1-2; D perhaps matches TRBD1 (5 bases). Per germline, CDR1 SGHAT and CDR2 FQNNGV. Trimming cost V 4 bases and J 8 bases, with 14 bases left between them. The CDR3 runs to 13 residues. DNA of the CDR3: TGTGCCAGCAGCTCCCCCCTGACAGTCGGCTACACCTTC. Its protein is CASSSPLTVGYTF.

The chain carries TRBV6-5 and TRBJ2-2; 7 bases line up with TRBD2. This CDR3 spans 16 amino acids. Germline CDR1 MNHEY, CDR2 SVGAGI. The ends lost 2 bases at V and 0 bases at J; junction bases unmatched: 3. The DNA for the CDR3 is TGTGCCAGCAGTTACCGCGGACTAGCGAACACCGGGGAGCTGTTTTTT. It specifies CASSYRGLANTGELFF.

The V call is TRBV7-2, the J call TRBJ2-7, with 7 bases aligning to TRBD2. CDR3 length: 15 residues. V trimming: 1 base; J trimming: 4 bases; junction bases outside the gene matches: 7. The germline V gene encodes CDR1 SGHTA and CDR2 FQGNSA. The CDR3 sequence is CASSLVASGLYEQYF. DNA for the CDR3: TGTGCCAGCAGCTTAGTTGCTAGCGGTCTATACGAGCAGTACTTC.

This chain uses TRBV28 with TRBJ2-5; D remains unclear. The CDR3 covers 14 residues. V was cut by 2 bases and J by 0 bases, with 7 bases left in between. The germline V gene encodes CDR1 MDHEN and CDR2 SYDVKM. Written as DNA, the CDR3 is TGTGCCAGCAGTTTACTGCCGTACCAAGAGACCCAGTACTTC. It codes for CASSLLPYQETQYF. The variable domain in full, completed from reference TRBV28 and TRBJ2-5, reads DVKVTQSSRYLVKRTGEKVFLECVQDMDHENMFWYRQDPGLGLRLIYFSYDVKMKEKGDIPEGYSVSREKKERFSLILESASTNQTSMYLCASSLLPYQETQYFGPGTRLLVL.

This chain uses TRBV6-1 with TRBJ1-3; D may be TRBD1 (6 bases). Looked up from germline, CDR1 is MNHNS and CDR2 is SASEGT. There are 15 residues in the CDR3. Trimming left V 2 bases short and J 5 bases short, with 13 bases between. The CDR3 is CASSERGGTRNTIYF. The CDR3 DNA reads TGTGCCAGCAGTGAAAGGGGGGGTACGCGAAACACCATATATTTT.

The rearrangement joins TRBV19 to TRBJ2-4, with 16 bases fitting TRBD2. After removal of 7 bases from V and 1 base from J, the junction contained 1 base not matched to a gene. The CDR3 is 16 amino acids. Germline assignment: CDR1 LNHDA and CDR2 SQIVND (reference sequence). CDR3 loop: CASKGLAGGAKNIQYF. The CDR3 DNA sequence: TGTGCCAGTAAGGGACTAGCGGGAGGGGCCAAAAACATTCAGTACTTC.

The rearrangement links TRBV7-2 to TRBJ2-1, with 11 bases aligning to TRBD2. Trimming at V came to 1 base and at J to 8 bases, leaving 7 bases not matched to a gene. This CDR3 has 16 amino acids. Germline V CDR1 and CDR2: SGHTA, FQGNSA. CDR3 sequence: CASSLGRAGLADEQFF. The CDR3 nucleotides read TGTGCCAGCAGCTTAGGCCGGGCGGGACTAGCGGATGAGCAGTTCTTC.

This clone was recorded only once. V and J are TRBV4-1 and TRBJ2-2; D not certain. CDR1 and CDR2 from the germline V gene are MGHRA and YSYEKL. The germline V and J ends were trimmed by 4 bases and 0 bases, with 9 bases remaining between them. CDR3 length equals 15 residues. The CDR3 coding sequence is TGCGCCAGCAGCCGGGCGGCAGCGAACACCGGGGAGCTGTTTTTT. It encodes CASSRAAANTGELFF.

The chain combines TRBV19 with TRBJ1-5; D unresolved. V dropped 3 bases and J dropped 5 bases, with 5 bases sitting between them. The germline V gene encodes CDR1 LNHDA and CDR2 SQIVND (reference sequence). The CDR3 is 12 amino acids. The CDR3, as DNA: TGTGCCAGTAGTATCGGGTATCAGCCCCAGCATTTT. Translation: CASSIGYQPQHF.

The V call is TRBV6-5, the J call TRBJ2-3; D remains unclear. CDR1 is MNHEY and CDR2 is SVGAGI in the germline V gene. Trimming shortened V by 7 bases and J by 8 bases, and 10 bases separated the two germline ends. The CDR3 covers 11 residues. Written as DNA, the CDR3 is TGTGCCAGCACTTCGGTCGGTACGCAGTATTTT. This codes for CASTSVGTQYF.

This clone was seen only once. V gene TRBV5-1 combines with J gene TRBJ2-3; maybe TRBD2 (6 bases). V was trimmed by 2 bases and J by 4 bases, leaving 8 bases between them. CDR3 size: 13 residues. CDR1 is SGHRS and CDR2 is YFSETQ in the germline V gene. CDR3 sequence: CASSFSGSDTQYF. The CDR3 DNA sequence: TGCGCCAGCAGCTTCAGCGGGTCAGATACGCAGTATTTT. Based on the CDR3 plus reference TRBV5-1 and TRBJ2-3, the full variable domain is KAGVTQTPRYLIKTRGQQVTLSCSPISGHRSVSWYQQTPGQGLQFLFEYFSETQRNKGNFPGRFSGRQFSNSRSEMNVSTLELGDSALYLCASSFSGSDTQYFGPGTRLTVL.

The chain links TRBV7-2 to TRBJ2-7, with 8 bases lining up with TRBD2. J was trimmed by 0 bases and V by 6 bases; bases with no gene match: 7. The length of the CDR3 is 15 residues. Per germline, CDR1 SGHTA and CDR2 FQGNSA. CDR3 DNA: TGTGCCAGCAGTCCCGTTAGCGGGACCTCCTACGAGCAGTACTTC. It is translated as CASSPVSGTSYEQYF.

The chain couples TRBV5-4 to TRBJ2-5; weak D call: TRBD2 (6 bases). CDR3 length: 15 residues. Germline-derived CDR1 and CDR2 are SGHNT and YYREEE (reference sequence). V was cut by 6 bases and J by 2 bases, with 17 bases left in between. In DNA, the CDR3 is TGTGCCAGCACCGGAATCCTAGGAGGGCAAGAGACCCAGTACTTC. Translated: CASTGILGGQETQYF.

J is TRBJ2-7 and V is TRBV2; 9 bases line up with TRBD2. V was clipped by 5 bases and J by 2 bases; unmatched bases: 7. This CDR3 is built from 15 residues. The germline CDR1 and CDR2 sequences are SNHLY and FYNNEI. As DNA, the CDR3 is TGTGCCAGCAGTTCGGCTAGCGGGGTGACCTACGAGCAGTACTTC. Protein sequence: CASSSASGVTYEQYF.

The chain couples TRBV19 to TRBJ1-2, with D possibly being TRBD1 (5 bases). Looked up from germline, CDR1 is LNHDA and CDR2 is SQIVND (reference sequence). The CDR3 sequence is 15 residues long. The V and J ends lost 5 bases and 7 bases respectively, with 20 bases between them. CDR3 amino acids: CASSPKGTARSGYTF. The CDR3 DNA is TGTGCCAGTAGTCCCAAGGGGACGGCGAGGTCTGGCTACACCTTC.

V and J are TRBV5-1 and TRBJ2-7, with 8 positions matching TRBD1. V was pared by 0 bases and J by 2 bases, with 4 bases of the junction left unmatched. Germline V gives CDR1 SGHRS, CDR2 YFSETQ. This CDR3 region has 15 residues. This chain's CDR3 is CASSLGDRWTYEQYF. The DNA for the CDR3 is TGCGCCAGCAGCTTGGGGGACAGGTGGACCTACGAGCAGTACTTC.

The chain employs TRBV11-2 and TRBJ1-2, with TRBD1 matching over 9 bases. After removal of 5 bases from V and 6 bases from J, the junction contained 13 bases not matched to a gene. This CDR3 contains 16 residues. Germline values: CDR1 SGHAT, CDR2 FQNNGV. The CDR3 region has the DNA TGTGCCAGCAGCGCCCGAAACAGGGGGCGCGAGAATGGCTACACCTTC. Protein: CASSARNRGRENGYTF.

This clone was picked up a small number of times. The chain carries TRBV7-9 and TRBJ2-7, with D unclear. V lost 4 bases to trimming and J lost 5 bases, with 9 bases between them. The CDR3 extends over 12 amino acids. CDR1 and CDR2 (germline): SEHNR, FQNEAQ (reference sequence). CDR3 sequence (DNA): TGTGCCAGCAGCTCGATAGCAGACGAGCAGTACTTC. Amino acid sequence: CASSSIADEQYF.

The chain combines TRBV19 with TRBJ1-2, with 9 bases fitting TRBD1. Germline assignment: CDR1 LNHDA and CDR2 SQIVND (reference sequence). V lost 3 bases and J lost 3; bases outside the gene matches: 5. The length of the CDR3 is 15 residues. CDR3 DNA sequence: TGTGCCAGTAGTATGGCGACAGGGGGGGACTATGGCTACACCTTC. Amino acids: CASSMATGGDYGYTF.

For this clone: The identical CDR3 is also encoded by other nucleotide sequences in the sample. This sequence joins TRBV5-1 and TRBJ2-7; D is undetermined. Between the trimmed V and J ends, which lost 0 bases and 2 bases, there was a span of 3 bases. Germline CDR1 is SGHRS and CDR2 is YFSETQ. The CDR3 runs 12 residues. The CDR3 region has the DNA TGCGCCAGCAGCTTGGGGACCTACGAGCAGTACTTC. It is translated as CASSLGTYEQYF.

The V and J genes are TRBV29-1 and TRBJ2-5, with D uncertain. The germline V gene encodes CDR1 SQVTM and CDR2 ANQGSEA. The CDR3 covers 14 residues. Trimming removed 0 bases from V and 7 bases from J, with 15 bases in between. CDR3 in amino acids: CSVEDGVLGGTQYF. As DNA, the CDR3 is TGCAGCGTTGAAGACGGCGTGTTAGGTGGGACCCAGTACTTC.

V gene TRBV2 combines with J gene TRBJ2-2; perhaps TRBD2 as D (7 bases). The CDR3 runs to 15 residues. In germline, CDR1 is SNHLY, CDR2 FYNNEI. V lost 7 bases and J lost 6, with 18 bases in between. The CDR3 protein is CASKGESGTPGELFF. CDR3 DNA sequence: TGTGCCAGCAAGGGGGAAAGCGGGACCCCCGGGGAGCTGTTTTTT.

The gene calls are TRBV19 and TRBJ2-2; D tentatively fits TRBD1 or TRBD2 (6 bases each). Trimming removed 3 bases from V and 1 base from J, with 12 bases in between. This CDR3 contains 16 residues. CDR1 LNHDA and CDR2 SQIVND come from the germline V gene (reference sequence). The CDR3 region has the DNA TGTGCCAGTAGTATCGGGGGCAGGGGGAACACCGGGGAGCTGTTTTTT. Encoded protein: CASSIGGRGNTGELFF. Variable domain in full (rest from reference TRBV19 and TRBJ2-2): DGGITQSPKYLFRKEGQNVTLSCEQNLNHDAMYWYRQDPGQGLRLIYYSQIVNDFQKGDIAEGYSVSREKKESFPLTVTSAQKNPTAFYLCASSIGGRGNTGELFFGEGSRLTVL.

This chain joins TRBV7-9 and TRBJ1-1; no reliable D call. V was shortened by 6 bases and J by 2 bases, with 7 bases between the two germline ends. The germline gives CDR1 SEHNR, CDR2 FQNEAQ (reference sequence). The CDR3 runs 12 residues. Here the CDR3 reads CASRGSNTEAFF. CDR3 coding DNA: TGTGCCAGCAGGGGTTCAAACACTGAAGCTTTCTTT. Variable domain in full (rest from reference TRBV7-9 and TRBJ1-1): DTGVSQNPRHKITKRGQNVTFRCDPISEHNRLYWYRQTLGQGPEFLTYFQNEAQLEKSRLLSDRFSAERPKGSFSTLEIQRTEQGDSAMYLCASRGSNTEAFFGQGTRLTVV.

This chain connects TRBV28 to TRBJ2-5; 12 bases map to TRBD2. Germline V gives CDR1 MDHEN, CDR2 SYDVKM. J was trimmed by 4 bases and V by 3 bases; bases with no gene match: 12. The length of the CDR3 is 18 residues. This CDR3 is CASSFPLSLAGGAETQYF. In DNA form, the CDR3 reads TGTGCCAGCAGTTTCCCTCTTTCACTAGCGGGAGGCGCAGAGACCCAGTACTTC.

The chain carries TRBV19 and TRBJ2-5; the D call may be TRBD1 or TRBD2 (5 bases each). Germline CDR1 is LNHDA and CDR2 is SQIVND (reference sequence). This CDR3 has 14 residues. V was clipped by 5 bases and J by 5 bases, with 15 bases between them. CDR3 loop: CASSWDVRRETQYF. The CDR3 DNA is TGTGCCAGTAGTTGGGACGTCCGAAGGGAGACCCAGTACTTC.

J is TRBJ1-5 and V is TRBV21-1. TRBV21-1 is described as a pseudogene. This CDR3 spans 14 amino acids. In DNA form, the CDR3 reads TGTGCCAGCAGCAAACAGAGACCCAATCAGCCCCAGCATTTT. Amino acids: CASSKQRPNQPQHF.

The rearrangement uses TRBV7-2 and TRBJ2-7; 7 positions agree with TRBD2. Germline values: CDR1 SGHTA, CDR2 FQGNSA. J was trimmed by 0 bases and V by 5 bases; bases with no gene match: 7. The CDR3 runs to 15 residues. The CDR3 region has the DNA TGTGCCAGCAGCCTGAGCGGGGTTTACTCCTACGAGCAGTACTTC. Translated: CASSLSGVYSYEQYF.

This clone came up once. Written as DNA, the CDR3 is TGTGCCAGTAGTCCCCGGACGGTCGAGCAGAACGGGGAGCTGTTTTTT. This encodes CASSPRTVEQNGELFF. The chain links TRBV19 to TRBJ2-2; D is ambiguous. The length of the CDR3 is 16 residues. Germline V gene sequence: CDR1 LNHDA, CDR2 SQIVND (reference sequence). V was shortened by 5 bases and J by 7 bases, with 20 bases between the two germline ends.

The chain combines TRBV28 with TRBJ2-7; 12 bases map to TRBD1. Germline V lookup: CDR1 MDHEN, CDR2 SYDVKM. This CDR3 is 16 amino acids long. V dropped 6 bases and J dropped 4; count of bases not matched to a gene: 10. CDR3 loop: CASSLFLGQGAYEQYF. DNA for the CDR3: TGTGCCAGCAGCCTGTTTCTGGGACAGGGGGCTTACGAGCAGTACTTC.